Listed here are 32 T cell receptor beta chains from one sample, sequenced in a study of beta chain features in type 1 diabetes. Study-wide results and limits: TCRB CDR3 length was moderately but significantly reduced in all four CD4+ subsets of Type 1 diabetes patients.

Antigens of these TCRs are unknown. Expressed TCRB transcripts were sequenced after all isolated RNA was converted to cDNA. Method: immunoSEQ multiplex PCR; TCRdb's copy keeps in-frame clones and lacks some. This table has 100,000 to 150,000 clones, around 16% appearing once. Sequenced material: central memory CD4+ T cells from blood. These receptor sequences come from a man aged 18 to 29 with type 1 diabetes.

In nucleotides, the CDR3 is TGTGCCATCAGAAGGGACAGGGATACCACTGAAGCTTTCTTT. This translates into CAIRRDRDTTEAFF. This chain connects TRBV10-3 to TRBJ1-1; 9 nucleotides align to TRBD1. The CDR3 length is 14 residues. With 6 bases clipped from V and 4 bases from J, the junction kept 6 bases outside the gene matches. Germline assignment: CDR1 ENHRY and CDR2 SYGVKD.

V gene TRBV5-8 combines with J gene TRBJ2-5; D gene unclear. The CDR3 consists of 11 residues. Trimming shortened V by 4 bases and J by 4 bases, and 5 bases separated the two germline ends. CDR1 is SGHTS, CDR2 YDEGEE, per germline. The DNA of the CDR3 is TGTGCCAGCAGCCCGACAGAGACCCAGTACTTC. It translates to CASSPTETQYF.

This clone turned up a few times. Other nucleotide sequences from this sample produce the same CDR3. The chain has TRBV7-2 and TRBJ2-5, with unresolved D. V lost 0 bases and J lost 1, with 0 bases in between. Germline-derived CDR1 and CDR2 are SGHTA and FQGNSA. The CDR3 runs 12 residues. CDR3 in DNA: TGTGCCAGCAGCTTAGCCCAAGAGACCCAGTACTTC. Translated: CASSLAQETQYF.

The table lists this clone with a few counts. The CDR3 region has the DNA TGTGCCTGGAGTGTACGGGTGGGACAAGAGACCCAGTACTTC. It specifies CAWSVRVGQETQYF. The rearrangement uses TRBV30 and TRBJ2-5; D is ambiguous. V was shortened by 0 bases and J by 2 bases, with 10 bases between the two germline ends. The CDR3 contains 14 residues. From germline, CDR1 is GTSNPN and CDR2 SVGIG (reference sequence).

The chain carries TRBV6-5 and TRBJ2-7, with 7 bases aligning to TRBD1. Germline lookup yields CDR1 MNHEY and CDR2 SVGAGI. The CDR3 contains 15 residues. V was pared by 5 bases and J by 3 bases, with 10 bases of the junction left unmatched. The CDR3 bases are TGTGCCAGCAGTCTCGAGAACAGACAGGGCTACGAGCAGTACTTC. Translating it yields CASSLENRQGYEQYF.

A few counts support this clone. The chain recombines TRBV27 with TRBJ2-5; 11 nucleotides align to TRBD2. The V and J ends lost 3 bases and 2 bases, in that order; junction bases with no gene match: 5. The CDR3 extends over 16 amino acids. The germline V gene encodes CDR1 MNHEY and CDR2 SMNVEV (reference sequence). CDR3 residues: CASSLGSGRAQETQYF. DNA of the CDR3: TGTGCCAGCAGTTTGGGTAGCGGGAGGGCACAAGAGACCCAGTACTTC.

The V gene is TRBV13, the J gene TRBJ2-3; D is perhaps TRBD2 (5 bases). Trimming removed 6 bases from V and 5 bases from J, with 15 bases in between. Germline CDR1 PRHDT, CDR2 FYEKMQ (reference sequence). This CDR3 has 14 amino acids. Written as DNA, the CDR3 is TGTGCCAGCAGGGTGAGAGGGCTCGGAGATACGCAGTATTTT. Residues: CASRVRGLGDTQYF.

This chain connects TRBV5-1 to TRBJ2-6; D unclear. The ends were cut back, 0 bases at V and 1 base at J, with 2 bases in the middle. The CDR3 loop spans 14 amino acids. The germline V gene has CDR1 SGHRS and CDR2 YFSETQ. In nucleotides, the CDR3 is TGCGCCAGCAGCTTGGCATCTGGGGCCAACGTCCTGACTTTC. The encoded protein is CASSLASGANVLTF.

This chain joins TRBV23-1 and TRBJ2-7; D uncertain. TRBV23-1 is designated an ORF whose function remains uncertain. This CDR3 contains 10 residues. V gave up 8 bases and J gave up 3 bases, with 5 bases separating them. CDR3 loop: CASPYYEQYF. As DNA, the CDR3 is TGCGCCAGCCCGTACTACGAGCAGTACTTC.

V is TRBV30 and J is TRBJ2-3; D is uncertain. The CDR3 runs to 12 residues. The V gene lost 4 bases and the J gene lost 6 bases, with 11 bases spanning the gap. CDR1 GTSNPN and CDR2 SVGIG come from the germline V gene (reference sequence). This CDR3 is CAWTAALDTQYF. As DNA, the CDR3 is TGTGCCTGGACCGCGGCTTTGGATACGCAGTATTTT. The complete variable domain, with remaining parts taken from reference TRBV30 and TRBJ2-3, reads SQTIHQWPATLVQPVGSPLSLECTVEGTSNPNLYWYRQAAGRGLQLLFYSVGIGQISSEVPQNLSASRPQDRQFILSSKKLLLSDSGFYLCAWTAALDTQYFGPGTRLTVL.

This clone was picked up a small number of times. V is TRBV18 and J is TRBJ1-2; TRBD1 might be the D (6 bases). Trimming pared 3 bases from V and 4 bases from J, leaving 6 bases between. The CDR3 totals 12 residues. CDR1 and CDR2 (germline): KGHSH, LQKENI. The CDR3 coding sequence is TGTGCCAGCTCACCGGACAGCTATGGCTACACCTTC. Residues: CASSPDSYGYTF.

The sample holds many counts of this clone. V usage is TRBV6-7 and J usage is TRBJ1-4, with D possibly TRBD1 on 6 matching bases. TRBV6-7 is designated an ORF whose function remains uncertain. The CDR3 runs to 15 residues. V lost 0 bases, J lost 7 bases, and 12 bases lay in between. The CDR3 spells CASSYSYRVSEKLFF. The CDR3 DNA reads TGTGCCAGCAGTTACTCTTACAGGGTGTCTGAAAAACTGTTTTTT.

The V call is TRBV29-1, the J call TRBJ2-1, with unresolved D. Germline CDR1 SQVTM, CDR2 ANQGSEA. With 0 bases removed from V and 0 bases from J, the gap between germline ends came to 12 bases. CDR3 size: 16 residues. CDR3 residues: CSVEEGKSSSYNEQFF. The CDR3 coding sequence is TGCAGCGTTGAAGAGGGCAAAAGTAGCTCCTACAATGAGCAGTTCTTC.

This clone has a count of ten or more. V usage is TRBV25-1 and J usage is TRBJ1-1; D gene ambiguous. The germline V and J ends were trimmed by 6 bases and 7 bases, with 12 bases remaining between them. The V gene's germline CDR1 is MGHDK and CDR2 SYGVNS. The CDR3 has 12 residues. This chain's CDR3 is CASRTRSLEAFF. CDR3 sequence (DNA): TGTGCCAGCAGAACTCGGAGTCTTGAAGCTTTCTTT.

The rearrangement links TRBV28 to TRBJ2-3; 8 nucleotides match TRBD2. Germline V gene lookup returns CDR1 MDHEN and CDR2 SYDVKM. V lost 5 bases and J lost 2; bases outside the gene matches: 9. The CDR3 totals 16 residues. The DNA for the CDR3 is TGTGCCAGCAGTACTCTAGCGGGCAGGAACACAGATACGCAGTATTTT. Its protein is CASSTLAGRNTDTQYF.

The chain is built from TRBV18 and TRBJ2-3, with D unresolved. V was shortened by 6 bases and J by 1 base, with 8 bases between the two germline ends. Germline V gives CDR1 KGHSH, CDR2 LQKENI. There are 13 residues in the CDR3. The CDR3 protein is CASSLAGTDTQYF. The CDR3 DNA follows: TGTGCCAGCTCCCTCGCGGGCACAGATACGCAGTATTTT.

The gene calls are TRBV7-3 and TRBJ2-7, with D uncertain. CDR3 size: 15 residues. Germline-derived CDR1 and CDR2 are SGHTA and FQGTGA. Between the trimmed V and J ends, which lost 5 bases and 3 bases, there was a span of 17 bases. The CDR3 nucleotides read TGTGCCAGCAGCCCACCATTGAGGATCGGCTACGAGCAGTACTTC. Translated, it gives CASSPPLRIGYEQYF.

This clone was seen at least ten times. This sequence joins TRBV28 and TRBJ2-7; maybe TRBD2 (6 bases). Germline V CDR1 and CDR2: MDHEN, SYDVKM. V gave up 6 bases and J gave up 5 bases, with 17 bases separating them. The CDR3 length is 14 residues. The chain's CDR3 is CASSHLAGRHEQYF. CDR3 sequence (DNA): TGTGCCAGCAGCCACCTGGCAGGGAGGCACGAGCAGTACTTC.

This clone has a handful of counts. The chain links TRBV28 to TRBJ2-2; D is unclear. The germline CDR1 and CDR2 sequences are MDHEN and SYDVKM. The V end lost 5 bases, the J end lost 1 base, and 14 bases lay between the germline ends. The length of the CDR3 is 16 residues. DNA for the CDR3: TGTGCCAGCAGTCCTCCCCTGCGATTGAACACCGGGGAGCTGTTTTTT. Its protein is CASSPPLRLNTGELFF. The whole variable domain, remainder taken from reference TRBV28 and TRBJ2-2, is DVKVTQSSRYLVKRTGEKVFLECVQDMDHENMFWYRQDPGLGLRLIYFSYDVKMKEKGDIPEGYSVSREKKERFSLILESASTNQTSMYLCASSPPLRLNTGELFFGEGSRLTVL.

Only a few counts were recorded for this clone. The gene calls are TRBV5-1 and TRBJ1-2; D unresolved. The V gene's germline CDR1 is SGHRS and CDR2 YFSETQ. The V end lost 0 bases, the J end lost 4 bases, and 10 bases lay between the germline ends. This CDR3 region has 14 residues. The CDR3 protein is CASSLEGRSYGYTF. In nucleotides, the CDR3 is TGCGCCAGCAGCTTGGAAGGGAGAAGCTATGGCTACACCTTC. Drawing the rest from reference TRBV5-1 and TRBJ1-2, the complete variable domain is KAGVTQTPRYLIKTRGQQVTLSCSPISGHRSVSWYQQTPGQGLQFLFEYFSETQRNKGNFPGRFSGRQFSNSRSEMNVSTLELGDSALYLCASSLEGRSYGYTFGSGTRLTVV.

The V call is TRBV2, the J call TRBJ2-7; D perhaps matches TRBD1 (6 bases). This CDR3 is 13 amino acids long. V gave up 7 bases and J gave up 2 bases, with 12 bases separating them. Germline loops: CDR1 SNHLY, CDR2 FYNNEI. The chain's CDR3 is CASNPTGTYEQYF. CDR3 nucleotides: TGTGCCAGCAACCCGACAGGAACCTACGAGCAGTACTTC.

The chain carries TRBV29-1 and TRBJ1-1, with D unclear. The germline V gene has CDR1 SQVTM and CDR2 ANQGSEA. The CDR3 contains 14 residues. Trimming shortened V by 6 bases and J by 5 bases, and 19 bases separated the two germline ends. The CDR3 DNA is TGCAGCGTGGCCGGGCCGCCCTTAAGGACTGAAGCTTTCTTT. This translates into CSVAGPPLRTEAFF.

This clone turned up a few times. The rearrangement uses TRBV5-4 and TRBJ2-5, with D possibly being TRBD1 or TRBD2 (6 bases each). The germline V and J ends were trimmed by 6 bases and 4 bases, with 13 bases remaining between them. Per germline, CDR1 SGHNT and CDR2 YYREEE (reference sequence). The CDR3 spans 13 residues. The chain's CDR3 is CASNPKGGETQYF. CDR3 nucleotide sequence: TGTGCCAGCAACCCCAAGGGGGGAGAGACCCAGTACTTC. Looking up the rest from reference TRBV5-4 and TRBJ2-5 gives the full variable domain: ETGVTQSPTHLIKTRGQQVTLRCSSQSGHNTVSWYQQALGQGPQFIFQYYREEENGRGNFPPRFSGLQFPNYSSELNVNALELDDSALYLCASNPKGGETQYFGPGTRLLVL.

This clone was detected many times. The chain recombines TRBV4-3 with TRBJ2-1; a weak D match, TRBD2 (6 bases). Deletions cut 4 bases from V and 9 bases from J, with 19 bases between. This CDR3 spans 15 amino acids. Germline CDR1 is LGHNA and CDR2 is YSLEER. The CDR3 is CASSREGLLRSEQFF. CDR3 bases: TGCGCCAGCAGCCGAGAGGGACTCCTCCGTAGTGAGCAGTTCTTC.

This rearrangement joins TRBV30 to TRBJ2-7; D not certain. The CDR3 runs to 11 residues. From germline, CDR1 is GTSNPN and CDR2 SVGIG (reference sequence). Trimming cost V 2 bases and J 9 bases, with 11 bases left between them. CDR3 in DNA: TGTGCCTGGAGTACCGGCCGGGTGCAGTACTTC. Amino acid sequence: CAWSTGRVQYF.

The chain carries TRBV30 and TRBJ1-3; D unresolved. V lost 3 bases and J 0 bases, leaving 9 bases between the germline ends. CDR3 length: 14 residues. Germline V CDR1 and CDR2: GTSNPN, SVGIG (reference sequence). The CDR3 spells CAWSRRFSGNTIYF. Here the CDR3 DNA reads TGTGCCTGGAGCCGACGGTTCTCTGGAAACACCATATATTTT.

The chain couples TRBV5-1 to TRBJ2-6, with 10 positions matching TRBD2. This CDR3 comprises 18 residues. Losses at the gene ends were 4 bases for V and 0 bases for J; bases not matched to a gene: 7. Germline CDR1 is SGHRS and CDR2 is YFSETQ. For the CDR3, the DNA is TGCGCCAGCAGCAACGGGACTAGCGCCCACTCTGGGGCCAACGTCCTGACTTTC. The encoded protein is CASSNGTSAHSGANVLTF.

This clone was seen a few times. V usage is TRBV28 and J usage is TRBJ2-3; 9 positions agree with TRBD2. Germline V gene sequence: CDR1 MDHEN, CDR2 SYDVKM. The CDR3 is 15 residues long. V lost 3 bases and J lost 2; bases outside the gene matches: 3. CDR3 DNA: TGTGCCAGCAGTTTTGGACTAGCGTACACAGATACGCAGTATTTT. This encodes CASSFGLAYTDTQYF.

This sequence joins TRBV9 and TRBJ1-2, with D possibly being TRBD1 (5 bases). This CDR3 is built from 14 residues. The V end was cut by 4 bases, the J end by 6 bases, with 16 bases between. Germline V gene sequence: CDR1 SGDLS, CDR2 YYNGEE. The CDR3 spells CASSISSGADGYTF. The CDR3 nucleotides are TGTGCCAGCAGCATTTCGTCTGGGGCGGATGGCTACACCTTC.

The chain is built from TRBV16 and TRBJ1-2; 8 positions agree with TRBD1. J lost 4 bases, V lost 4 bases, and 17 bases had no gene match. Germline V CDR1 and CDR2: KGHSY, FQNENV. This CDR3 has 18 residues. In DNA form, the CDR3 reads TGTGCCAGCAGCCCACAATTTGCGGGAGCAGGGGGCGGCTATGGCTACACCTTC. Encoded protein: CASSPQFAGAGGGYGYTF.

The gene calls are TRBV30 and TRBJ1-6; no firm D call. Deletions cut 2 bases from V and 15 bases from J, with 17 bases between. The CDR3 is 13 amino acids. Germline CDR1 GTSNPN, CDR2 SVGIG (reference sequence). As DNA, the CDR3 is TGTGCCTGGAGTCTCGAACGCGTCCGGGGCCTCCACTTT. Its protein product is CAWSLERVRGLHF.

This CDR3 is CASSLDRGSYNEQFF. In DNA, the CDR3 is TGTGCCAGCAGCTTAGATCGCGGGAGCTACAATGAGCAGTTCTTC. J is TRBJ2-1 and V is TRBV11-2; 7 bases map to TRBD2. V gave up 0 bases and J gave up 3 bases; unmatched junction bases: 2. The CDR3 totals 15 residues. Germline CDR1 SGHAT, CDR2 FQNNGV.